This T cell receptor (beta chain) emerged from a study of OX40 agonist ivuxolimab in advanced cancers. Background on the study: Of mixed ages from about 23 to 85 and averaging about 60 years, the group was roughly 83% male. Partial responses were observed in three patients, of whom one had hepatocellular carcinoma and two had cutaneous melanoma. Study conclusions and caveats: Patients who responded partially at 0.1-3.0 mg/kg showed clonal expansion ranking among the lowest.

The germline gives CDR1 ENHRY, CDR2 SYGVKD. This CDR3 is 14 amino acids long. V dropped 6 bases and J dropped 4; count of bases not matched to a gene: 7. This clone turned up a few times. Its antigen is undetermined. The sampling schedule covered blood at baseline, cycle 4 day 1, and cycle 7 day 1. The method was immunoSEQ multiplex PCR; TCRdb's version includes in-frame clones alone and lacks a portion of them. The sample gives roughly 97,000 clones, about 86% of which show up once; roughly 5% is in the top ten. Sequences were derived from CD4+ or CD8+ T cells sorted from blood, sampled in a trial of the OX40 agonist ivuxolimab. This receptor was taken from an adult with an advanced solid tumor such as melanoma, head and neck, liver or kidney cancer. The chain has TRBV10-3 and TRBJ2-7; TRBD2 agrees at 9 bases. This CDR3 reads CAIRRLAGPYEQYF. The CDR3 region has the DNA TGTGCCATCAGGAGGCTAGCGGGACCTTACGAGCAGTACTTC.